The 17 T cell receptor beta chains listed next were all sequenced from one sample in a study of blood T cells in healthy people across ages. A second roughly 6 to 11 cycle PCR used barcoded and J-beta primers. TCRdb itself ran the 5' RACE reads through MiXCR, one entry per CDR3 protein. The data hold more than 900,000 distinct CDR3 sequences, with around 25% observed a single time. The data were also submitted as part of a second study, on T cells of mothers and their children.

The sequencing input was blood. Receptors were obtained from a girl aged 2-10 years in good health.

To note about this clonotype: A read error may produce the germline difference seen at one junction end. The chain recombines TRBV4-1 with TRBJ1-4; D is unclear. This CDR3 region has 13 residues. Germline V lookup: CDR1 MGHRA, CDR2 YSYEKL. The CDR3 is CASNQSGGEKLFF. The DNA of the CDR3 is TGCGCCAGCAACCAATCGGGAGGGGAAAAACTGTTTTTT.

This clonotype was seen a few times. The chain employs TRBV12-3 or TRBV12-4 and TRBJ1-2; unclear D gene. The CDR3 runs 13 residues. Trimming removed 6 bases from V and 6 bases from J, with 14 bases in between. This CDR3 reads CASRVPGRDGYTF. CDR3 DNA sequence: TGTGCCAGCAGGGTACCGGGCCGCGATGGCTACACCTTC.

This clonotype was observed a few times. V gene TRBV21-1 combines with J gene TRBJ2-5; TRBD2 is taken as the D call from the table, unchecked against the DNA. The DNA end is more similar to TRBJ2-7, so the J call may be wrong. TRBV21-1 is a pseudogene locus. This CDR3 has 19 residues. The CDR3 is CASSKEVAGGPTPIYEQYF. The CDR3 coding sequence is TGTGCCAGCAGCAAAGAGGTAGCGGGAGGGCCTACACCGATCTACGAGCAGTACTTC.

This clonotype has ten or more counts. The rearrangement joins TRBV12-3 or TRBV12-4 to TRBJ1-5, with D perhaps TRBD1 (5 bases). The CDR3 contains 14 residues. Trimming stripped 2 bases from V and 2 bases from J, with 7 bases between. CDR3 DNA sequence: TGTGCCAGCAGTTTACAAGGGGGCAATCAGCCCCAGCATTTT. Residues: CASSLQGGNQPQHF.

This chain joins TRBV10-3 and TRBJ1-2; 8 positions agree with TRBD1. There are 15 residues in the CDR3. Germline CDR1 and CDR2: ENHRY and SYGVKD. V lost 4 bases and J lost 7; bases outside the gene matches: 11. The CDR3 here is CAISVETGDFFGYTF. DNA of the CDR3: TGTGCCATCAGTGTGGAGACAGGGGATTTTTTTGGCTACACCTTC.

This clonotype was counted only a few times. The V call is TRBV28, the J call TRBJ2-5, with D possibly matching TRBD1 (6 bases). Germline V CDR1 and CDR2: MDHEN, SYDVKM. The V end lost 3 bases, the J end lost 4 bases, and 12 bases lay between the germline ends. The CDR3 runs to 14 residues. The chain's CDR3 is CASSFRGTRETQYF. The DNA for the CDR3 is TGTGCCAGCAGTTTTAGGGGGACCCGAGAGACCCAGTACTTC.

This clonotype was recorded at least ten times. The chain carries TRBV7-8 and TRBJ2-3; 8 bases are a match to TRBD2. V lost 1 base, J lost 0 bases, and 0 bases stayed unmatched. Germline values: CDR1 SGHVS, CDR2 FQNEAQ. The CDR3 consists of 15 residues. For the CDR3, the DNA is TGTGCCAGCAGCTTAGAGCGGGGGAGCACAGATACGCAGTATTTT. Protein sequence: CASSLERGSTDTQYF.

This clonotype was observed a handful of times. The chain combines TRBV20-1 with TRBJ2-3; D might be TRBD1 (7 bases). V was clipped by 7 bases and J by 0 bases, with 29 bases between them. This CDR3 has 19 amino acids. The germline V gene encodes CDR1 DFQATT and CDR2 SNEGSKA (reference sequence). The CDR3 spells CSEKGARKNGGPSTDTQYF. CDR3 DNA: TGCAGTGAGAAGGGGGCAAGAAAAAACGGGGGCCCTAGCACAGATACGCAGTATTTT.

The chain employs TRBV7-8 and TRBJ1-1; no reliable D call. V was cut by 5 bases and J by 4 bases, with 17 bases left in between. Looked up from germline, CDR1 is SGHVS and CDR2 is FQNEAQ. This CDR3 spans 15 amino acids. The DNA of the CDR3 is TGTGCCAGCAGCCGTGGGCAGGCGGAAAGCACTGAAGCTTTCTTT. Protein product: CASSRGQAESTEAFF.

The chain links TRBV28 to TRBJ2-1; D gene ambiguous. V lost 3 bases and J 4 bases, leaving 13 bases between the germline ends. The germline CDR1 and CDR2 sequences are MDHEN and SYDVKM. CDR3 length equals 15 residues. CDR3 nucleotide sequence: TGTGCCAGCAGTTTTCAGTTCCCCCCTTACAATGAGCAGTTCTTC. Amino acids: CASSFQFPPYNEQFF.

The chain joins TRBV4-1 to TRBJ2-4; possible D gene TRBD1, 5 bases. The CDR3 runs 16 residues. V lost 4 bases and J 6 bases, leaving 19 bases between the germline ends. From germline, CDR1 is MGHRA and CDR2 YSYEKL. CDR3 loop: CASSLIGQGQGNIQYF. CDR3 in DNA: TGCGCCAGCAGCCTCATAGGACAAGGGCAGGGAAACATTCAGTACTTC.

The CDR3 region has the DNA TGTGCCAGCAGCTCCCAAAGGGGGCCGTACAATGAGCAGTTCTTC. Protein product: CASSSQRGPYNEQFF. V is TRBV7-2 and J is TRBJ2-5, with TRBD1 matching 7 bases. The J call is doubtful: the DNA matches TRBJ2-1 better. Germline V gene lookup returns CDR1 SGHTA and CDR2 FQGNSA. This CDR3 is built from 15 residues.

This clonotype turned up a few times. The CDR3 spells CASREGTGNQPQHF. The CDR3 DNA follows: TGTGCCAGCAGGGAGGGGACAGGTAATCAGCCCCAGCATTTT. The J gene is TRBJ1-5, the V gene TRBV12-3 or TRBV12-4; 8 bases map to TRBD1. J was trimmed by 4 bases and V by 6 bases; bases with no gene match: 5. The CDR3 totals 14 residues.

This chain uses TRBV7-3 with TRBJ2-2; 8 positions match TRBD2. There are 15 residues in the CDR3. CDR1 is SGHTA and CDR2 is FQGTGA in the germline V gene. With V trimmed by 3 bases and J by 5 bases, 5 bases remained unmatched. CDR3 bases: TGTGCCAGCAGCTTCGCGGGAGGTATGACCGGGGAGCTGTTTTTT. Translating gives CASSFAGGMTGELFF.

The CDR3 loop reads CASSVVSYNEQFF. The CDR3 DNA is TGTGCCAGCAGCGTGGTCTCCTACAATGAGCAGTTCTTC. This chain links TRBV9 with TRBJ2-1, with D unresolved. Germline lookup yields CDR1 SGDLS and CDR2 YYNGEE. The V gene lost 2 bases and the J gene lost 0 bases, with 3 bases spanning the gap. The CDR3 has 13 amino acids.

This rearrangement joins TRBV7-9 to TRBJ2-3; TRBD2 agrees at 7 bases. The length of the CDR3 is 13 residues. The germline V gene has CDR1 SEHNR and CDR2 FQNEAQ (reference sequence). V shed 5 bases and J 5 bases; nucleotides not matched to a gene: 4. Here the CDR3 DNA reads TGTGCCAGCAGCCGGCCGGGGGGAGATACGCAGTATTTT. Protein: CASSRPGGDTQYF.

For this clonotype: One end of the junction varies from germline; a read error may be responsible. CDR3 sequence reads: CASSSTDRGNIHYF. The CDR3 region has the DNA TGTGCCAGCAGCTCGACGGACAGGGGAAACATTCACTACTTC. The chain uses TRBV7-9 and TRBJ2-4, with 9 bases aligning to TRBD1. Germline assignment: CDR1 SEHNR and CDR2 FQNEAQ (reference sequence). The CDR3 covers 14 residues. The whole variable domain, remainder taken from reference TRBV7-9 and TRBJ2-4, is DTGVSQNPRHKITKRGQNVTFRCDPISEHNRLYWYRQTLGQGPEFLTYFQNEAQLEKSRLLSDRFSAERPKGSFSTLEIQRTEQGDSAMYLCASSSTDRGNIHYFGAGTRLSVL.